Listed below are T cell receptor beta chains from one sample, sequenced in a study of CD4 T cell repertoires in COVID-19. Sequencing was performed with immunoSEQ multiplex PCR; in TCRdb, only in-frame clones are kept and a portion is missing. The sample lists about 75,000 clones, about four fifths occurring once. Specimen: CD4+ T cells from peripheral blood, collected after recovery from COVID-19. The receptors shown here come from a human donor who had COVID-19. CDR3s include the opening cysteine and the closing phenylalanine or tryptophan. A D gene is named only where the DNA matches it firmly. Size is omitted from some rows. Given values are once, few, many or a class for expanded clones.

j_call | clone_size | cdr3_length | d_call | v_call | cdr3_nt | cdr3_aa
TRBJ2-5 | - | 13 | - | TRBV2 | TGTGCCAGCAGTCAACTAGTGGTGGAGACCCAGTACTTC | CASSQLVVETQYF
TRBJ1-1 | few | 13 | - | TRBV6-1 | TGTGCCAGCAGTGAAGCGCCCGACACTGAAGCTTTCTTT | CASSEAPDTEAFF
TRBJ2-7 | few | 15 | TRBD2 | TRBV10-3 | TGTGCCATCGGTAGACTAGCGGGGGGATCCTACGAGCAGTACTTC | CAIGRLAGGSYEQYF
TRBJ1-5 | - | 18 | - | TRBV19 | TGTGCCAGTAGTTCCATCCGGCCCGCCTCCCTTAGCAATCAGCCCCAGCATTTT | CASSSIRPASLSNQPQHF
TRBJ2-7 | - | 15 | - | TRBV5-1 | TGCGCCAGCAGCTTGGCGAGGGGGATGGGATACGAGCAGTACTTC | CASSLARGMGYEQYF
TRBJ2-3 | - | 14 | TRBD2 | TRBV11-2 | TGTGCCAGCAGCCCCAGCTCGGGGGGGGATACGCAGTATTTT | CASSPSSGGDTQYF
TRBJ2-3 | - | 16 | TRBD2 | TRBV9 | TGTGCCAGCAGCTCTTGGACTAGCGGAATCACAGATACGCAGTATTTT | CASSSWTSGITDTQYF
TRBJ1-1 | few | 16 | TRBD1 | TRBV15 | TGTGCCACCAGCAGCTTTGACAGGGAGCACAACACTGAAGCTTTCTTT | CATSSFDREHNTEAFF
TRBJ1-3 | few | 19 | - | TRBV4-2 | TGTGCCAGCAGCCAAGAGGGAACCCGTCTCCCTTCCTCTGGAAACACCATATATTTT | CASSQEGTRLPSSGNTIYF
TRBJ1-1 | - | 16 | TRBD1 | TRBV19 | TGTGCCAGTAGTATAGTTATACAGGGGTATAAGACTGAAGCTTTCTTT | CASSIVIQGYKTEAFF
TRBJ1-2 | few | 17 | TRBD1 | TRBV28 | TGTGCCAGCAGCCAAACCGGGACAGGGGTCCTAGCCTATGGCTACACCTTC | CASSQTGTGVLAYGYTF
TRBJ2-7 | - | 12 | - | TRBV5-1 | TGCGCCAGCAGGGAGGGCACGTACGAGCAGTACTTC | CASREGTYEQYF
TRBJ2-1 | - | 14 | - | TRBV5-1 | TGCGCCAGCAGCGCCGGGAGTCAATACAATGAGCAGTTCTTC | CASSAGSQYNEQFF
TRBJ1-4 | - | 14 | - | TRBV19 | TGTGCCAGTAAGGAGCGGGCAACTAATGAAAAACTGTTTTTT | CASKERATNEKLFF
TRBJ1-2 | - | 12 | - | TRBV6-5 | TGTGCCAGCCTCAGTATCGACTATGGCTACACCTTC | CASLSIDYGYTF
TRBJ2-5 | - | 17 | TRBD2 | TRBV19 | TGTGCCAGTAGTATTGGGCTAGCGGGAGTTCAGGAAGAGACCCAGTACTTC | CASSIGLAGVQEETQYF